This T cell receptor (beta chain) emerged from a study of cytomegalovirus exposure and HLA in healthy donors. Study-wide results and caveats: Some segments of the V type, notably TRBV6-2 and TRBV6-3, were excluded as indistinguishable. Near-uniform donor sequencing depth was presumed by presence/absence analyses.

CDR1 is SGHRS and CDR2 is YFSETQ in the germline V gene. V was pared by 3 bases and J by 0 bases, with 10 bases between. CDR3 length: 15 residues. PCR used 60 Vbeta primers and 13 Jbeta primers. Sequencing was performed with immunoSEQ multiplex PCR; in TCRdb, only in-frame clones are kept and a portion is missing. The sample has some 150,000 clones, 75% to 90% seen once. With respect to this clone: The antigen is undetermined.

The rearrangement uses TRBV5-1 and TRBJ1-3, with a weak D call TRBD1 (5 bases). Input material: PBMCs. This receptor was obtained from a woman aged 25-40 years in good health and CMV-seronegative. Written as DNA, the CDR3 is TGCGCCAGCAGCTCCGACAGATTCTCTGGAAACACCATATATTTT. Protein sequence: CASSSDRFSGNTIYF.